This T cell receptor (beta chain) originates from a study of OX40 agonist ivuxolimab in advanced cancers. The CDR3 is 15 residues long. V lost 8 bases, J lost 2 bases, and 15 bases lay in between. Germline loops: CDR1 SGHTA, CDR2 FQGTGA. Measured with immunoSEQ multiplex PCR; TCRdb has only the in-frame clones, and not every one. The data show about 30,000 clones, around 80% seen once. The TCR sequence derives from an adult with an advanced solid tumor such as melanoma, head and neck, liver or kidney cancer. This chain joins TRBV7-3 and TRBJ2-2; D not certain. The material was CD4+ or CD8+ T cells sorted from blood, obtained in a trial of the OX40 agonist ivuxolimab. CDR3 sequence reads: CASATGSSNTGELFF. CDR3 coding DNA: TGTGCCAGCGCCACCGGGTCGAGTAACACCGGGGAGCTGTTTTTT.